Listed below are T cell receptor beta chains from one sample, sequenced in a study of blood T cell repertoires in COVID-19. Repertoires were generated with immunoSEQ multiplex PCR, while TCRdb's copy carries only in-frame clones and drops some. This table has about 210,000 clones, 81% appearing once. The sequencing input was PBMCs or T cells enriched from blood (not recorded which). Every receptor here comes from a woman aged 45-59 years with acute COVID-19. Both conserved end residues are part of each CDR3. D genes are given only for firm matches.

V	D	J	DNA	CDR3
TRBV10-3	TRBD1	TRBJ2-7	TGTGCCATCAGCCCAACCGGGACAGGGCACTACGAGCAGTACTTC	CAISPTGTGHYEQYF
TRBV7-2	NA	TRBJ2-5	TGTGCCAGCAGCTTAGTGGCGGGGCGGACCCAAGAGACCCAGTACTTC	CASSLVAGRTQETQYF
TRBV6-2/TRBV6-3	TRBD2	TRBJ2-2	TGTGCCAGCAGTTATCAAGGACTAGCGTACACCGGGGAGCTGTTTTTT	CASSYQGLAYTGELFF
TRBV2	NA	TRBJ2-5	TGTGCCAGCAGTGAAGCGCTTCGGCAGGGGGGCCAGTACTTC	CASSEALRQGGQYF
TRBV28	TRBD2	TRBJ2-7	TGTGCCAGCAGACTTAGCGGGGGGGGGACCTACGAGCAGTACTTC	CASRLSGGGTYEQYF
TRBV6-1	TRBD1	TRBJ2-3	TGTGCCAGCAGTGAAGCTGCGGGACAGGGGGGCACAGATACGCAGTATTTT	CASSEAAGQGGTDTQYF
TRBV4-3	TRBD2	TRBJ2-7	TGCGCCAGCAGCCAAGGACTAGCGGGAGCCTACGAGCAGTACTTC	CASSQGLAGAYEQYF
TRBV6-5	NA	TRBJ2-7	TGTGCCAGCAGTCGTAACAGTGGTACCTACGAGCAGTACTTC	CASSRNSGTYEQYF
TRBV18	NA	TRBJ1-3	TGTGCCAGCTCACCACCGGGCTTGTTACAGAGCTCTGGAAACACCATATATTTT	CASSPPGLLQSSGNTIYF
TRBV12-5	NA	TRBJ2-1	TGTGCTAGTGGCCCCGGGGGACGCCTCTCCTACAATGAGCAGTTCTTC	CASGPGGRLSYNEQFF
TRBV5-1	TRBD1	TRBJ2-5	TGCGCCAGCAGCTTGGGGCATGGGACAGGGAAAGAGACCCAGTACTTC	CASSLGHGTGKETQYF
TRBV19	NA	TRBJ2-1	TGTGCCAGTAGTAGGACTCCCAGATCCAATGAGCAGTTCTTC	CASSRTPRSNEQFF
TRBV29-1	TRBD1	TRBJ1-1	TGCAGCGTAACCGGGACAGGGGGTGGTGTCACTGAAGCTTTCTTT	CSVTGTGGGVTEAFF
TRBV28	NA	TRBJ1-1	TGTGCCAGCAGTTTCAGGCACAGGGATAACACTGAAGCTTTCTTT	CASSFRHRDNTEAFF
TRBV5-1	NA	TRBJ2-1	TGCGCCAGCAGCTTGGCGTCCGGAGTGGGTTACAATGAGCAGTTCTTC	CASSLASGVGYNEQFF
TRBV7-2	NA	TRBJ1-1	TGTGCCAGCAGCTTAGGGGCAGGGGTCACTGAAGCTTTCTTT	CASSLGAGVTEAFF
TRBV6-5	NA	TRBJ2-1	TGTGCCAGCAGCCCCTCCCGAGGTTACAATGAGCAGTTCTTC	CASSPSRGYNEQFF
TRBV7-8	TRBD1	TRBJ1-1	TGTGCCAGCAGCTCCCCCTGGGGACAGGGACTAACTGAAGCTTTCTTT	CASSSPWGQGLTEAFF
TRBV27	NA	TRBJ2-7	TGTGCCAGCAGGGAGGTTTCTGTGGGCGAGCAGTACTTC	CASREVSVGEQYF
TRBV23-1	TRBD1	TRBJ1-1	TGCGCCAGCAGTCTAACCGGGACAGGGGTGTGTCGTGACACTGAAGCTTTCTTT	CASSLTGTGVCRDTEAFF